This TCR beta chain is drawn from a study of T cell repertoires in cytomegalovirus infection (dated by TCRdb to between 2018 and 2021). For the wider study: Donor HLA type was relevant to the analysis, as public TCR beta signatures indicated carriage of CMV infection together with the matching HLA type.

Results the study describes overall, beyond this receptor: In both this cohort and an independent cohort of several hundred donors, the cumulative frequency of public TCR beta family members distinguished carriers of CMV infection plus the relevant HLA type. The ex vivo response was dominated by HLA-C-restricted CMV-specific TCR beta clonotypes, which also provided the single most frequent clonotype in two of eight donors.

CDR1 and CDR2 (SGDLS, YYNGEE) derive from the germline V gene. The CDR3 sequence holds 14 residues, the cysteine and phenylalanine included. Just the 42-base CDR3 DNA is kept, in frame starting at base 1. The V end loses 0 bases and the J end loses 6 bases, and a stretch of 7 bases separates them. This clonotype was found a few times. No cognate antigen has been identified for it. The sample holds no much larger clone one base away, and base qualities are not on file. TCRdb records Illumina HiSeq 1500 as the sequencer. Through fastp at Q25 and MiXCR, TCRdb rebuilt clones from the public reads, retaining in-frame beta chains. CDR3 protein duplicates are merged, each entry listing the most common genes and DNA. This sample is represented by 90,000 to 120,000 distinct CDR3 sequences; 20% to 25% of them were singletons. Approximately 40% of the sample comes from the top ten.

The receptor was isolated from a human donor in good health (CMV status not recorded). Some clones in this sample may be carry-over from other donors' samples. The chain joins TRBV9 to TRBJ2-6, with the D gene too uncertain to name. The specimen was CD8+ T cells from PBMCs. The DNA is as follows: TGTGCCAGCAGCGTAGCTTCCGAGGCCAACGTCCTGACTTTC. This is translated as CASSVASEANVLTF.